Listed below are T cell receptor beta chains from one sample, sequenced in a study of tumor-infiltrating lymphocytes in primary liver carcinoma. Each CDR3 protein is one row after TCRdb ran MiXCR on the multiplex PCR reads. In the table there are about 120,000 distinct CDR3 sequences, around 70% of which are singletons. The source material was tumor-adjacent normal liver tissue. All receptors derive from a woman aged 55-69 years with primary liver carcinoma and hepatitis B virus infection. CDR3s include the opening cysteine and the closing phenylalanine or tryptophan. A D gene is named only where the DNA matches it firmly. The size of a clone is reported for some rows only, either as once, few or many, or as a class for expanded clones.

j_call v_call clone_size d_call cdr3_aa cdr3_nt
TRBJ2-7 TRBV12-3/TRBV12-4 - TRBD2 CASSTWKTGGRHYEQYF TGTGCCAGCAGCACATGGAAGACGGGAGGGCGTCACTACGAGCAGTACTTC
TRBJ1-2 TRBV6-1 - TRBD1 CASSRNRGPYGYTF TGTGCCAGCAGCCGGAACAGGGGGCCCTATGGCTATACCTTC
TRBJ1-2 TRBV4-1 - TRBD1 CASSPLQGDYGHTF TGCGCCAGCAGCCCTCTTCAGGGGGACTATGGCCACACCTTC
TRBJ2-3 TRBV11-1 - TRBD2 CASSLRVPSSGRATDMQYF TGTGCCAGCAGCTTAAGAGTCCCTAGTAGCGGGAGAGCGACAGATATGCAGTATTTT
TRBJ2-7 TRBV28 - - CVSSPGYEQYF TGTGTCAGCAGTCCGGGATACGAGCAGTACTTC
TRBJ2-7 TRBV29-1 - TRBD2 CSAAGGVPYEQYF TGCAGCGCGGCGGGGGGGGTCCCCTACGAACAGTACTTC
TRBJ2-1 TRBV5-4 - - CASSLLLGGGIYNEQFF TGTGCCAGCAGCTTACTGTTGGGGGGAGGAATCTACAATGAGCAGTTCTTC
TRBJ2-3 TRBV7-8 - - CANSRDLGGTDTQYF TGTGCCAACAGCCGCGACTTGGGCGGCACAGATACGCAGTATTTC
TRBJ2-3 TRBV7-9 - - CASSHSASTDTLYF TGTGCCAGCAGCCACTCGGCATCCACAGATACGCTTTATTTT
TRBJ2-5 TRBV12-3/TRBV12-4 - TRBD1 CANNLLSGGVETQYF TGTGCCAACAATTTATTATCAGGGGGCGTAGAGACCCAGTACTTC
TRBJ2-7 TRBV6-5 - TRBD2 CASSYLAGERDEQHF TGTGCCAGCAGTTACCTAGCGGGAGAAAGGGACGAACAGCACTTC
TRBJ2-1 TRBV11-2 - - CTSGLEGGSVGEQFF TGTACCAGCGGCTTAGAGGGAGGAAGTGTCGGTGAGCAGTTCTTC
TRBJ1-6 TRBV2 - - CASVRDAYNSPLHF TGTGCCAGCGTCCGGGACGCATATAATTCACCCCTCCACTTT
TRBJ2-1 TRBV11-3 few - CASSFRGARSMGNEQFF TGTGCCAGCAGCTTCCGGGGGGCGCGGTCCATGGGCAATGAGCAGTTCTTC
TRBJ1-2 TRBV7-9 many - CASSVSGRTSSYGYTF TGTGCCAGCAGCGTCTCCGGACGGACTTCAAGCTATGGCTACACCTTC
TRBJ2-3 TRBV29-1 - TRBD1 CSVNRGQEVDTQYF TGCAGTGTTAACAGGGGGCAGGAAGTAGATACGCAGTATTTT
TRBJ2-7 TRBV5-5 many - CASSPLEREQYF TGTGCCAGCAGCCCTCTGGAGCGCGAGCAGTACTTC
TRBJ2-7 TRBV12-3/TRBV12-4 - - CASGLDSFYKQYF TGTGCCAGCGGTCTGGACAGCTTCTACAAGCAGTACTTC
TRBJ2-1 TRBV11-2 - TRBD1 CASSNEGRGYNEQLF TGTGCCAGCAGCAATGAGGGCAGGGGGTACAATGAACAGCTCTTC
TRBJ1-5 TRBV12-3/TRBV12-4 - - CTSSLLDNQPQHF TGTACCAGCAGTTTGTTGGACAATCAGCCCCAGCATTTT
TRBJ2-1 TRBV7-9 - - CARSFGTYHEQLF TGTGCCAGAAGCTTCGGGACCTACCATGAGCAGTTATTC
TRBJ2-1 TRBV5-4 - TRBD1 CANSSDRGRANEQFF TGTGCCAACAGCTCCGACAGGGGGCGCGCCAATGAGCAGTTCTTT
TRBJ2-3 TRBV7-3 - - CASSTTSSTDTQYF TGTGCCAGCAGCACCACCTCTAGCACAGATACGCAGTATTTT
TRBJ2-1 TRBV24-1 - TRBD2 CATSGAGGISNERFF TGTGCCACCAGTGGTGCGGGAGGGATAAGCAATGAGCGGTTCTTC
TRBJ2-5 TRBV12-3/TRBV12-4 many - CASSWGTSPGETQYF TGTGCCAGCAGTTGGGGGACTTCGCCAGGAGAGACCCAGTACTTC
TRBJ2-3 TRBV7-9 - - CASRPAKGRTDTQYF TGTGCCAGCAGACCCGCCAAGGGCCGCACAGATACGCAGTATTTT
TRBJ2-5 TRBV6-2/TRBV6-3 - - CASSYSTIQETQYF TGTGCCAGCAGCTACTCGACTATCCAAGAGACCCAGTACTTC
TRBJ2-5 TRBV12-3/TRBV12-4 once - CASSLTVGGTQYF TGTGCCAGCAGTTTAACGGTTGGGGGGACCCAGTACTTC
TRBJ2-1 TRBV29-1 - - CSSVKAGNEQFF TGCAGTTCGGTCAAGGCTGGGAATGAGCAGTTCTTC
TRBJ2-3 TRBV5-1 many - CASSNGDPSTDTQYF TGCGCCAGCAGCAACGGGGACCCTAGCACAGATACGCAGTATTTT
TRBJ2-3 TRBV29-1 medium-sized - CSAPVGDTQYF TGCAGCGCTCCCGTGGGGGATACGCAGTATTTT
TRBJ2-1 TRBV6-5 many - CASRKAGPWNEQFF TGTGCCAGCAGAAAGGCGGGACCCTGGAATGAGCAGTTCTTC